These 19 T cell receptor beta chains were all obtained from the same sample, sequenced in a study of OX40 agonist ivuxolimab in advanced cancers. The assay was immunoSEQ multiplex PCR, and TCRdb's table has in-frame clones only and misses some. This repertoire shows roughly 26,000 clones, roughly 90% found once; its top ten account for approximately 20%. The source was CD4+ or CD8+ T cells sorted from blood, collected in a trial of the OX40 agonist ivuxolimab. The source of these receptors is an adult with an advanced solid tumor such as melanoma, head and neck, liver or kidney cancer.

This clone has a single count. V and J are TRBV27 and TRBJ2-1; D is unclear. CDR3 length equals 16 residues. The V gene lost 2 bases and the J gene lost 3 bases, with 14 bases spanning the gap. Germline loops: CDR1 MNHEY, CDR2 SMNVEV (reference sequence). The CDR3 DNA sequence: TGTGCCAGCAGTTTAAGCAACCAATATTTCTACAATGAGCAGTTCTTC. Protein: CASSLSNQYFYNEQFF.

This clone appeared a single time. V gene TRBV19 combines with J gene TRBJ2-4; 7 bases are shared with TRBD1. Trimming took 7 bases from V and 0 from J; bases not matched to a gene: 3. CDR1 is LNHDA and CDR2 is SQIVND in the germline V gene (reference sequence). The CDR3 sequence is 14 residues long. The CDR3 sequence: CASMRTGAKNIQYF. Here the CDR3 DNA reads TGTGCCAGTATGCGGACAGGAGCCAAAAACATTCAGTACTTC.

The rearrangement joins TRBV6-5 to TRBJ2-1; D ambiguous. CDR3 length: 15 residues. Germline lookup yields CDR1 MNHEY and CDR2 SVGAGI. Trimming stripped 5 bases from V and 0 bases from J, with 11 bases between. The CDR3 sequence: CASSPAMSSYNEQFF. CDR3 in DNA: TGTGCCAGCAGTCCCGCGATGAGCTCCTACAATGAGCAGTTCTTC.

The chain links TRBV13 to TRBJ2-3; a weak D match, TRBD2 (5 bases). This CDR3 comprises 14 residues. The V gene lost 5 bases and the J gene lost 12 bases, with 21 bases spanning the gap. The germline V gene encodes CDR1 PRHDT and CDR2 FYEKMQ (reference sequence). CDR3 sequence (DNA): TGTGCCAGCAGCACCGGCGGGCACCTTAGCACCCAGTATTTT. Amino acids: CASSTGGHLSTQYF.

The chain couples TRBV5-6 to TRBJ1-6; TRBD1 agrees at 7 bases. The CDR3 is 15 amino acids. Looked up from germline, CDR1 is SGHDT and CDR2 is YYEEEE. V shed 0 bases and J 6 bases; nucleotides not matched to a gene: 3. In DNA, the CDR3 is TGTGCCAGCAGCTTGGGGACAGGATCTAATTCACCCCTCCACTTT. Translating it yields CASSLGTGSNSPLHF.

As to this clone: The germline gene is not matched at one end of the junction; a read error may be the cause. CDR3 region: CASSAGTGGETQYF. In DNA, the CDR3 is TGTGCTAGCAGCGCGGGGACAGGCGGGGAGACCCAGTACTTC. The gene calls are TRBV7-7 and TRBJ2-5, with 8 bases aligning to TRBD1. CDR3 length: 14 amino acids. The germline CDR1 and CDR2 sequences are SSHAT and FNYEAQ (reference sequence). The entire variable domain, with the rest obtained from reference TRBV7-7 and TRBJ2-5, is as follows: GAGVSQSPRYKVTKRGQDVTLRCDPISSHATLYWYQQALGQGPEFLTYFNYEAQPDKSGLPSDRFSAERPEGSISTLTIQRTEQRDSAMYRCASSAGTGGETQYFGPGTRLLVL.

The chain carries TRBV19 and TRBJ1-2, with D maybe TRBD1 (6 bases). This CDR3 has 17 residues. Germline-derived CDR1 and CDR2 are LNHDA and SQIVND (reference sequence). V lost 5 bases and J 3 bases, leaving 22 bases between the germline ends. Written as DNA, the CDR3 is TGTGCCAGTAGTTTTTTCCCTCCTGAACAGGGTGACTATGGCTACACCTTC. It translates to CASSFFPPEQGDYGYTF. The variable domain in full, completed from reference TRBV19 and TRBJ1-2, reads DGGITQSPKYLFRKEGQNVTLSCEQNLNHDAMYWYRQDPGQGLRLIYYSQIVNDFQKGDIAEGYSVSREKKESFPLTVTSAQKNPTAFYLCASSFFPPEQGDYGYTFGSGTRLTVV.

V usage is TRBV7-9 and J usage is TRBJ1-2, with 10 bases matching TRBD1. CDR1 is SEHNR, CDR2 FQNEAQ, per germline (reference sequence). The J segment lost 2 bases and the V segment lost 4 bases, leaving 7 bases of the junction unmatched. The CDR3 has 16 amino acids. The CDR3 loop is CASSSGQGYFNYGYTF. The CDR3 bases are TGTGCCAGCAGCTCGGGACAGGGGTACTTCAACTATGGCTACACCTTC.

The chain combines TRBV5-1 with TRBJ1-5, with 9 bases fitting TRBD1. The V and J ends lost 4 bases and 1 base, in that order; junction bases with no gene match: 3. The germline V gene has CDR1 SGHRS and CDR2 YFSETQ. The CDR3 length is 15 residues. The CDR3 DNA sequence: TGCGCCAGCAGCGCGACAGGGGGGAGCAATCAGCCCCAGCATTTT. It encodes CASSATGGSNQPQHF.

This clone was seen once. The chain carries TRBV6-5 and TRBJ1-4; no reliable D call. The CDR3 consists of 14 residues. The V gene's germline CDR1 is MNHEY and CDR2 SVGAGI. V was pared by 6 bases and J by 6 bases, with 14 bases between. DNA of the CDR3: TGTGCCAGCAGCCTAACCTTGGGAGATGAAAAACTGTTTTTT. It encodes CASSLTLGDEKLFF.

The V and J genes are TRBV7-6 and TRBJ1-5; D gene uncertain. Trimming left V 5 bases short and J 2 bases short, with 7 bases between. CDR1 and CDR2 from the germline V gene are SGHVS and FNYEAQ. CDR3 length: 13 residues. CDR3 residues: CASSNGGNQPQHF. CDR3 bases: TGTGCCAGCAGCAACGGGGGCAATCAGCCCCAGCATTTT.

The chain employs TRBV7-9 and TRBJ2-2, with TRBD1 identical over 7 bases. CDR1 is SEHNR and CDR2 is FQNEAQ in the germline V gene (reference sequence). V gave up 2 bases and J gave up 6 bases; unmatched junction bases: 3. CDR3 length: 14 residues. The CDR3 region has the DNA TGTGCCAGCAGCTTAAGACAGGGAGCCGGGGAGCTGTTTTTT. Protein: CASSLRQGAGELFF. Together with reference TRBV7-9 and TRBJ2-2, the CDR3 gives the full variable domain: DTGVSQNPRHKITKRGQNVTFRCDPISEHNRLYWYRQTLGQGPEFLTYFQNEAQLEKSRLLSDRFSAERPKGSFSTLEIQRTEQGDSAMYLCASSLRQGAGELFFGEGSRLTVL.

The rearrangement uses TRBV4-3 and TRBJ1-2; D is possibly TRBD1 (6 bases). The V and J ends lost 1 base and 6 bases respectively, with 15 bases between them. The CDR3 length is 15 residues. Germline lookup yields CDR1 LGHNA and CDR2 YSLEER. The DNA of the CDR3 is TGCGCCAGCAGCCAAGGCATTCCGACAGGTGATGGCTACACCTTC. Its translation: CASSQGIPTGDGYTF.

The gene calls are TRBV7-9 and TRBJ2-3; perhaps D is TRBD1 or TRBD2 (5 bases each). The germline V gene has CDR1 SEHNR and CDR2 FQNEAQ (reference sequence). V shed 4 bases and J shed 7 bases, with 24 bases lying between them. CDR3 size: 17 residues. The CDR3: CASSSIYRDEGLNTQYF. CDR3 DNA sequence: TGTGCCAGCAGCTCTATATACCGGGACGAGGGGTTGAATACGCAGTATTTT.

V is TRBV19 and J is TRBJ1-2; D is uncertain. CDR1 and CDR2 from the germline V gene are LNHDA and SQIVND (reference sequence). V was cut by 9 bases and J by 6 bases, with 11 bases left in between. The CDR3 contains 11 residues. CDR3 nucleotide sequence: TGTGCCAGCTATAGCTGGCATGGCTACACCTTC. Residues: CASYSWHGYTF.

The sample holds one count of this clone. The V call is TRBV9, the J call TRBJ2-7, with 7 bases lining up with TRBD2. The CDR3 sequence is 15 residues long. V lost 2 bases, J lost 1 base, and 6 bases stayed unmatched. Germline loops: CDR1 SGDLS, CDR2 YYNGEE. DNA of the CDR3: TGTGCCAGCAGCGTTGCTAGCGGAATGTCCTACGAGCAGTACTTC. This codes for CASSVASGMSYEQYF.

This CDR3 is CSVEAGSGAFF. Written as DNA, the CDR3 is TGCAGCGTTGAGGCAGGTTCGGGAGCTTTCTTT. The J gene is TRBJ1-1, the V gene TRBV29-1, with D uncertain. Germline V gene data show CDR1 as SQVTM and CDR2 as ANQGSEA. CDR3 length: 11 residues. The V and J ends lost 3 bases and 10 bases respectively, with 12 bases between them.

The rearrangement links TRBV6-1 to TRBJ1-5, with TRBD1 as a possible D gene (5 bases). With 0 bases removed from V and 9 bases from J, the gap between germline ends came to 15 bases. The CDR3 is 15 amino acids. Germline loops: CDR1 MNHNS, CDR2 SASEGT. In DNA form, the CDR3 reads TGTGCCAGCAGTGAAGCGGGGCACGCAGAAGGGCCCCAGCATTTT. It yields the protein CASSEAGHAEGPQHF.

This chain uses TRBV5-4 with TRBJ2-1; D is perhaps TRBD1 or TRBD2 (5 bases each). Trimming left V 4 bases short and J 7 bases short, with 18 bases between. This CDR3 has 15 amino acids. Germline V gene lookup returns CDR1 SGHNT and CDR2 YYREEE (reference sequence). The CDR3 DNA follows: TGTGCCAGCAGCCCCCGGGACGGAGGACGTAATGAGCAGTTCTTC. Protein product: CASSPRDGGRNEQFF.